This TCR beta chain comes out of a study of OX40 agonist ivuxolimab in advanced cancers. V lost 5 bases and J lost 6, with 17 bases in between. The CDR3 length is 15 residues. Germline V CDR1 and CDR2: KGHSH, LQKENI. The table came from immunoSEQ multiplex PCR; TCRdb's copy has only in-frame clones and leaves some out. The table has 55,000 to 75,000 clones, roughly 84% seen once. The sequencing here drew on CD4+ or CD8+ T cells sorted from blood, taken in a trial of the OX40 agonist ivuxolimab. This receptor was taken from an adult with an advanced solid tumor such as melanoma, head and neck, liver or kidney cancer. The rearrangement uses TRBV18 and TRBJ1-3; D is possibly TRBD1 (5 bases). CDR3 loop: CASSTWTRDLNTIYF. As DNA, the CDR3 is TGTGCCAGCTCAACCTGGACAAGGGATCTAAACACCATATATTTT.